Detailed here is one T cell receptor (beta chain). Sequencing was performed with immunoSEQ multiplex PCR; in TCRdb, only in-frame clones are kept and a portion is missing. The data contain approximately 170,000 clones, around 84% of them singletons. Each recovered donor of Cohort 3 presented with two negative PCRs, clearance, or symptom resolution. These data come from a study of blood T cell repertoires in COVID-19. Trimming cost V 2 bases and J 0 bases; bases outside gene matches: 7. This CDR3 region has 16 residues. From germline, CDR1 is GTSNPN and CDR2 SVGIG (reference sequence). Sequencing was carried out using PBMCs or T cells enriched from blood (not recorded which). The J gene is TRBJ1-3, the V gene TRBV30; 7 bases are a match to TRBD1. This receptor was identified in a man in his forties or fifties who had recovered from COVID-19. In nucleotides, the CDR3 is TGTGCCTGGAGTCATCGGGACAGAAGCTCTGGAAACACCATATATTTT. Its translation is CAWSHRDRSSGNTIYF.